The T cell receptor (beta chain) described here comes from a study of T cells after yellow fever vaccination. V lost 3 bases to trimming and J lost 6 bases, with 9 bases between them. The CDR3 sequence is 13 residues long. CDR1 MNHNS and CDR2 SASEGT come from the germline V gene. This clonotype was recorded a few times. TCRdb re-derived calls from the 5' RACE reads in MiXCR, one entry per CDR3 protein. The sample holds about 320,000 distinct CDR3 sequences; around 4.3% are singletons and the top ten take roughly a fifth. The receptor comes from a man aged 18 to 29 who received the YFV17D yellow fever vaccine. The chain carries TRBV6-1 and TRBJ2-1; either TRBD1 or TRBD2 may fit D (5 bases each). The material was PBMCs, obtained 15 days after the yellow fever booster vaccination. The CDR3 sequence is CASSELGTNEQFF. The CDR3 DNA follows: TGTGCCAGCAGTGAGTTGGGGACCAATGAGCAGTTCTTC.